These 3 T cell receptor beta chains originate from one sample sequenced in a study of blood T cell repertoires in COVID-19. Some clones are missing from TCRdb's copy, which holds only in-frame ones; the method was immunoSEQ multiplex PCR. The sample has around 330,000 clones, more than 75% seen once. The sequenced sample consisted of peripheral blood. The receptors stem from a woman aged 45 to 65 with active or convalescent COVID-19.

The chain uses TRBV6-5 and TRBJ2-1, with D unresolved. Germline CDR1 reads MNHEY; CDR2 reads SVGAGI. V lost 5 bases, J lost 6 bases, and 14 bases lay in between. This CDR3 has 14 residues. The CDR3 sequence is CASSPFLTPNEQFF. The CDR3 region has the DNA TGTGCCAGCAGTCCTTTCCTGACTCCCAATGAGCAGTTCTTC.

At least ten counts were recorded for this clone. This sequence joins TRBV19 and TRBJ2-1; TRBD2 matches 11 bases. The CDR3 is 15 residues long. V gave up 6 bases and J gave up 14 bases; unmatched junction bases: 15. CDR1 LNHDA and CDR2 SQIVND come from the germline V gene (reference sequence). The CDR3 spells CASRQDHSGRAGEFF. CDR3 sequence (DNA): TGTGCCAGTAGACAGGACCATAGCGGGAGGGCCGGAGAGTTCTTC.

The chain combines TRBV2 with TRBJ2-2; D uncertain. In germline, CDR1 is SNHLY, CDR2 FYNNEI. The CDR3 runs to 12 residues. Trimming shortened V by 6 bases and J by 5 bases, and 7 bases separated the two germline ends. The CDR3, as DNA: TGTGCCAGCAGGGCCCAAACCGGGGAGCTGTTTTTT. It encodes CASRAQTGELFF.